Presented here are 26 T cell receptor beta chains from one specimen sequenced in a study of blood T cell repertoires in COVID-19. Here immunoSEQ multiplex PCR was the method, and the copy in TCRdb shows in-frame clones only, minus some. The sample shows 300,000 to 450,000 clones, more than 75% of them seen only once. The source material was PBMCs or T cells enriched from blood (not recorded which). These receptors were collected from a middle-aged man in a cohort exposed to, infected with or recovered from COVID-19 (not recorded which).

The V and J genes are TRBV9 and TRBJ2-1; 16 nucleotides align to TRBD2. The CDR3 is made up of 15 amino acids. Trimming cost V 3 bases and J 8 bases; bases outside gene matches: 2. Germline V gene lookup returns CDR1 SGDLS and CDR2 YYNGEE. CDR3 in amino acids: CASSEGLAGGYEQFF. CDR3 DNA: TGTGCCAGCAGCGAGGGACTAGCGGGGGGGTATGAGCAGTTCTTC.

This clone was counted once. CDR3 sequence reads: CASSYSLAGSQETQYF. The DNA for the CDR3 is TGTGCCAGCAGTTACTCCCTAGCGGGAAGCCAAGAGACCCAGTACTTC. The V call is TRBV6-5, the J call TRBJ2-5; 9 bases are shared with TRBD2. CDR1 MNHEY and CDR2 SVGAGI come from the germline V gene. The CDR3 has 16 residues. J gave up 1 base and V 0 bases, and 3 bases lay outside the gene matches.

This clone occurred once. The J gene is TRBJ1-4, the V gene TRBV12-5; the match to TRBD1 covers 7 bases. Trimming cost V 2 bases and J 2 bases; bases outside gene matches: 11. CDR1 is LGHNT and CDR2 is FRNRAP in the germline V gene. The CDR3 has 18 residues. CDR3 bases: TGTGCTAGTGGTTTGTCGACAGGGTTACTCAGGACTAATGAAAAACTGTTTTTT. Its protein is CASGLSTGLLRTNEKLFF.

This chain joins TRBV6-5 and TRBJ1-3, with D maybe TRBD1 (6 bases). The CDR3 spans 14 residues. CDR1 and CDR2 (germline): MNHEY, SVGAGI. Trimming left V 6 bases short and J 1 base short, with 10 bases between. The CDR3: CASRRTASGNTIYF. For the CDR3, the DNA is TGTGCCAGCAGAAGGACAGCTTCTGGAAACACCATATATTTT.

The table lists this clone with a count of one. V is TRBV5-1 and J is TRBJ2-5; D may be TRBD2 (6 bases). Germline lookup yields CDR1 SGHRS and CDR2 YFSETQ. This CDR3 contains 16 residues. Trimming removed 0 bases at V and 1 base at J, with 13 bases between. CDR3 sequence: CASSLVAGSSQETQYF. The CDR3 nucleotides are TGCGCCAGCAGCTTGGTTGCGGGGTCTTCCCAAGAGACCCAGTACTTC.

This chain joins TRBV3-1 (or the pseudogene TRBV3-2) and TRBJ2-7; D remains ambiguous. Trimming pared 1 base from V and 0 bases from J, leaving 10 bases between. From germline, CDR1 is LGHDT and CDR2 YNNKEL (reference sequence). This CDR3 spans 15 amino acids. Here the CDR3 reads CASSQGHSLSYEQYF. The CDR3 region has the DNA TGTGCCAGCAGCCAAGGACATTCCCTCTCCTACGAGCAGTACTTC.

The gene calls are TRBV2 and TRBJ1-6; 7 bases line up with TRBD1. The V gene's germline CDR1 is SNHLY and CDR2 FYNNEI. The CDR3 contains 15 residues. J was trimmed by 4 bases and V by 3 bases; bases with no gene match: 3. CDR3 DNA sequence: TGTGCCAGCAGTGAGCGACAGGGATATAATTCACCCCTCCACTTT. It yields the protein CASSERQGYNSPLHF.

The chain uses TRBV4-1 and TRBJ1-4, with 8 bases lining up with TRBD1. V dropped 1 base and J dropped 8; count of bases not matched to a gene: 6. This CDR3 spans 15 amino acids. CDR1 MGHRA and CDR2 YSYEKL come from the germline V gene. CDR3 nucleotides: TGCGCCAGCAGCCAAGGGGGGACAGGAATGGAAAAACTGTTTTTT. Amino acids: CASSQGGTGMEKLFF.

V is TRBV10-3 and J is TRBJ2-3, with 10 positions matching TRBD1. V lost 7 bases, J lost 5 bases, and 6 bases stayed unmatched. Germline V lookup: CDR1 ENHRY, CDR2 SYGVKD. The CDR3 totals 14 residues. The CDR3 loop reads CAINTDRGVDTQYF. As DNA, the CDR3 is TGTGCCATCAATACGGACAGGGGGGTAGATACGCAGTATTTT.

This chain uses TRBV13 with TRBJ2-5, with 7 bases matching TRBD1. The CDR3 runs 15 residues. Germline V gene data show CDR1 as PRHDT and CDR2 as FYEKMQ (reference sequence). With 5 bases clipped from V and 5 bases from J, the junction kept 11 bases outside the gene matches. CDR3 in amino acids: CASSTRQGRGETQYF. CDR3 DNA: TGTGCCAGCAGCACCAGACAGGGACGTGGGGAGACCCAGTACTTC.

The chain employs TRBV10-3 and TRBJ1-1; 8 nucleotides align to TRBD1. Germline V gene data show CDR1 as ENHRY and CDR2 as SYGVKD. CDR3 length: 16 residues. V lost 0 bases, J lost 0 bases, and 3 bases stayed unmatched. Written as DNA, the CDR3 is TGTGCCATCAGTGAGTCGATGGGACAGGTGAACACTGAAGCTTTCTTT. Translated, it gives CAISESMGQVNTEAFF.

This chain's CDR3 is CASSQDQGGALNTEAFF. CDR3 coding DNA: TGCGCCAGCAGCCAAGATCAAGGGGGGGCTCTGAACACTGAAGCTTTCTTT. The chain uses TRBV4-1 and TRBJ1-1; D possibly corresponds to TRBD1 (6 bases). V was pared by 0 bases and J by 0 bases, with 14 bases between. The CDR3 runs 17 residues. Germline CDR1 and CDR2: MGHRA and YSYEKL.

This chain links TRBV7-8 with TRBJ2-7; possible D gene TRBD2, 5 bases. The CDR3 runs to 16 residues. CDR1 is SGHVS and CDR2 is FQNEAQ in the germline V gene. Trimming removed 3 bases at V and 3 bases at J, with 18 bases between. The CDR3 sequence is CASSFPTGIMHYEQYF. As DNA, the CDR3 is TGTGCCAGCAGCTTTCCAACCGGGATCATGCACTACGAGCAGTACTTC.

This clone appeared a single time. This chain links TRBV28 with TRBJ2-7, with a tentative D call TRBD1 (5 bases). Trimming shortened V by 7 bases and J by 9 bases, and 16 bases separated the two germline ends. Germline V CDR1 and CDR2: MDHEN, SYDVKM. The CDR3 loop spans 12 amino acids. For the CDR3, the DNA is TGTGCCAGCACCAAGGGGCTGGATGGGCAGTACTTC. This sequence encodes CASTKGLDGQYF.

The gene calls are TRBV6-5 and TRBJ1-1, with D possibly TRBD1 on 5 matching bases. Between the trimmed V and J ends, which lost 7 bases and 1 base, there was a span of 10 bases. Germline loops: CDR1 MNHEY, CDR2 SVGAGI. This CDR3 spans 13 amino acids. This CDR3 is CASNTDRNTEAFF. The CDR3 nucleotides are TGTGCCAGCAACACAGACAGGAACACTGAAGCTTTCTTT.

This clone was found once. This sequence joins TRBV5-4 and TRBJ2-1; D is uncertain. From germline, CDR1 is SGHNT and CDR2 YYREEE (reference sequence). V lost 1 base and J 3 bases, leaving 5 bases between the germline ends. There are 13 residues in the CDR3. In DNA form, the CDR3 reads TGTGCCAGCAGCTTGAGCAACTACAATGAGCAGTTCTTC. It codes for CASSLSNYNEQFF.

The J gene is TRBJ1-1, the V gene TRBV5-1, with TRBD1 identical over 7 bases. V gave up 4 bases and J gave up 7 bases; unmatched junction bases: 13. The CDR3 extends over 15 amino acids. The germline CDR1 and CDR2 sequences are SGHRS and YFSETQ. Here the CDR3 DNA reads TGCGCCAGCAGCGGGGATACAGGGGACCTTGGTGAAGCTTTCTTT. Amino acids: CASSGDTGDLGEAFF. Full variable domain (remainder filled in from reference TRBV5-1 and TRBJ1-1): KAGVTQTPRYLIKTRGQQVTLSCSPISGHRSVSWYQQTPGQGLQFLFEYFSETQRNKGNFPGRFSGRQFSNSRSEMNVSTLELGDSALYLCASSGDTGDLGEAFFGQGTRLTVV.

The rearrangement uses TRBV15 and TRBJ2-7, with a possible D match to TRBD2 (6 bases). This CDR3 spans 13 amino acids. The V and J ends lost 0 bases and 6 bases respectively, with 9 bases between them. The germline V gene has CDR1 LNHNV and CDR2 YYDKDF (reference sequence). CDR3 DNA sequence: TGTGCCACCAGCAGAGATTCCGGGAGCGAGCAGTACTTC. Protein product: CATSRDSGSEQYF.

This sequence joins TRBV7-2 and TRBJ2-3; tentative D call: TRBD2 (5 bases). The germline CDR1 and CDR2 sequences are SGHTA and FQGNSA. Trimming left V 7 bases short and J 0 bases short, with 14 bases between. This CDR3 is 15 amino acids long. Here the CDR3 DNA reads TGTGCCAGCATCCGCCACAGCGGCAGCACAGATACGCAGTATTTT. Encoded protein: CASIRHSGSTDTQYF.

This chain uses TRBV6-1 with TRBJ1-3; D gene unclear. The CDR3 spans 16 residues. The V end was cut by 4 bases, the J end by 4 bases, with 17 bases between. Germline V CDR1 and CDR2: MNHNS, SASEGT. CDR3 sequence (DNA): TGTGCCAGCAGTGGCGGTCTCTCGGGAATAGGAAACACCATATATTTT. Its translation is CASSGGLSGIGNTIYF.

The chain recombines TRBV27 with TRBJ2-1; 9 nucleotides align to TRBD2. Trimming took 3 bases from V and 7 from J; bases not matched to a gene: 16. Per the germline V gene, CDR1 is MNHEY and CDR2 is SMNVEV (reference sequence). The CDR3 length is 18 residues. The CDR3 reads CASSFKQPRGREVNEQFF. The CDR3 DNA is TGTGCCAGCAGTTTCAAGCAGCCTCGCGGGAGGGAGGTGAATGAGCAGTTCTTC.

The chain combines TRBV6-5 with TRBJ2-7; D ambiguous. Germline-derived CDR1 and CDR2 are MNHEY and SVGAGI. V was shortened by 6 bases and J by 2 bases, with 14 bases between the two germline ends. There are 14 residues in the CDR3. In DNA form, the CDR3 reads TGTGCCAGCAGCCACGTGGTCCCGGCCTACGAGCAGTACTTC. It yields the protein CASSHVVPAYEQYF.

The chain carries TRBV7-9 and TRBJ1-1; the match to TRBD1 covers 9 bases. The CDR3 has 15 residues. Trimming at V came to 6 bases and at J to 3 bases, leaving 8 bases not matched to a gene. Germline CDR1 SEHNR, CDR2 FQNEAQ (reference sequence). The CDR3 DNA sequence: TGTGCCAGCAGGGGCGACAGGGGGAGGCACACTGAAGCTTTCTTT. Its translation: CASRGDRGRHTEAFF.

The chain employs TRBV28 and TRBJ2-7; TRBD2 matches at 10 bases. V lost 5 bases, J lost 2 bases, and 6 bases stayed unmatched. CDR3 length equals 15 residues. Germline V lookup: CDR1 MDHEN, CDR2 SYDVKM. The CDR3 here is CASSRGGTSAYEQYF. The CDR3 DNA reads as TGTGCCAGCAGTAGGGGGGGGACTAGCGCCTACGAGCAGTACTTC.

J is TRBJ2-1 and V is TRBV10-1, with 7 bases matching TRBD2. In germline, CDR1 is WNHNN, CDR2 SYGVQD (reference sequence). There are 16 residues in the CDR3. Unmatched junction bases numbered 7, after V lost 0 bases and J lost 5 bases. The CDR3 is CASSESLREPHNEQFF. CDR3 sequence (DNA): TGCGCCAGCAGTGAGTCGTTGCGGGAGCCCCACAATGAGCAGTTCTTC.

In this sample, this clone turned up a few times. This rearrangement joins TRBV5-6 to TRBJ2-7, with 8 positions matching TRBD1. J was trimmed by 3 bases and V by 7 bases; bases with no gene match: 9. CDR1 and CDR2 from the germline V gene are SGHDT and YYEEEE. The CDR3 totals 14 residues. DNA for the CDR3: TGTGCCAGCTCCCGACAGGGGACGGGCTACGAGCAGTACTTC. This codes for CASSRQGTGYEQYF.